Listed here are 9 T cell receptor beta chains from one sample, sequenced in a study of shared clonotypes between healthy human individuals. TCRdb keeps only in-frame clones here, not all; method: immunoSEQ multiplex PCR. The sample shows millions of clones, approximately 94% of them seen only once. Naive CD8 populations comprised CD45RO-negative cells positively selected for CCR7, excluding terminally differentiated effector memory CD45RA+ cells. Sequenced material: naive CD8+ T cells from PBMCs. These receptor sequences come from a man between 18 and 35 years old in good health. Some clones in this sample may be carry-over from other donors' samples.

V and J are TRBV7-9 and TRBJ2-3; TRBD2 matches at 14 bases. The CDR3 length is 17 residues. Germline CDR1 SEHNR, CDR2 FQNEAQ (reference sequence). The ends lost 5 bases at V and 8 bases at J; junction bases unmatched: 12. The CDR3 region is CASSDRLAGGPSGTQYF. The DNA for the CDR3 is TGTGCCAGCAGCGATCGACTAGCGGGAGGGCCCTCAGGTACGCAGTATTTT.

The rearrangement joins TRBV7-8 to TRBJ2-7, with a weak D call TRBD1 (7 bases). CDR3 length: 14 residues. Germline V gene data show CDR1 as SGHVS and CDR2 as FQNEAQ. V lost 4 bases and J 3 bases, leaving 13 bases between the germline ends. CDR3 DNA sequence: TGTGCCAGCAGCTCGGCAGGGGGGTTCTACGAGCAGTACTTC. As protein: CASSSAGGFYEQYF. Full variable domain (rest looked up from reference TRBV7-8 and TRBJ2-7): GAGVSQSPRYKVAKRGQDVALRCDPISGHVSLFWYQQALGQGPEFLTYFQNEAQLDKSGLPSDRFFAERPEGSVSTLKIQRTQQEDSAVYLCASSSAGGFYEQYFGPGTRLTVT.

As to this clone: Other DNA sequences in the same sample also yield this CDR3. The chain couples TRBV10-3 to TRBJ1-1; D gene unclear. Germline V gives CDR1 ENHRY, CDR2 SYGVKD. Trimming cost V 1 base and J 1 base, with 4 bases left between them. The CDR3 totals 13 residues. In DNA, the CDR3 is TGTGCCATCAGTGAGTGGGGGAACACTGAAGCTTTCTTT. This translates into CAISEWGNTEAFF.

This chain connects TRBV5-1 to TRBJ2-1, with D possibly being TRBD1 or TRBD2 (5 bases each). The V and J ends lost 2 bases and 6 bases respectively, with 6 bases between them. This CDR3 region has 12 residues. The germline CDR1 and CDR2 sequences are SGHRS and YFSETQ. The CDR3 spells CASSFGANEQFF. The CDR3 DNA is TGCGCCAGCAGCTTCGGGGCCAATGAGCAGTTCTTC. Supplemented by reference TRBV5-1 and TRBJ2-1, the full variable domain reads KAGVTQTPRYLIKTRGQQVTLSCSPISGHRSVSWYQQTPGQGLQFLFEYFSETQRNKGNFPGRFSGRQFSNSRSEMNVSTLELGDSALYLCASSFGANEQFFGPGTRLTVL.

The chain couples TRBV6-5 to TRBJ1-5, with D unresolved. The germline V gene has CDR1 MNHEY and CDR2 SVGAGI. The CDR3 consists of 14 residues. V lost 6 bases and J lost 0, with 9 bases in between. CDR3 region: CASSPDVSNQPQHF. CDR3 DNA: TGTGCCAGCAGCCCAGACGTTAGCAATCAGCCCCAGCATTTT.

This sequence joins TRBV28 and TRBJ2-2, with D perhaps being TRBD1 or TRBD2 (5 bases each). This CDR3 has 16 residues. The germline V and J ends were trimmed by 4 bases and 3 bases, with 15 bases remaining between them. CDR1 and CDR2 (germline): MDHEN, SYDVKM. The CDR3 DNA reads TGTGCCAGCAGTTCCCGGACGGGGCTGGACACCGGGGAGCTGTTTTTT. The encoded protein is CASSSRTGLDTGELFF.

This clone was observed a single time. The J gene is TRBJ2-1, the V gene TRBV5-8, with 12 bases lining up with TRBD1. Germline CDR1 SGHTS, CDR2 YDEGEE. V shed 1 base and J 4 bases; nucleotides not matched to a gene: 12. The CDR3 extends over 19 amino acids. CDR3 sequence (DNA): TGTGCCAGCAGCTTGTATCCCGGGACAGGGGGCGGGTTTTACAATGAGCAGTTCTTC. This sequence encodes CASSLYPGTGGGFYNEQFF.

The CDR3 region has the DNA TGCAGCGTACAGGGGGGGGCAGACACTCTATGGGAGACCCAGTACTTC. Translation gives CSVQGGADTLWETQYF. The chain has TRBV29-1 and TRBJ2-5, with TRBD1 as a possible D gene (8 bases). CDR3 length: 16 residues. CDR1 is SQVTM, CDR2 ANQGSEA, per germline. Trimming left V 6 bases short and J 5 bases short, with 25 bases between.

The chain links TRBV28 to TRBJ2-1; possibly TRBD2 for D (6 bases). The CDR3 sequence is 16 residues long. Germline CDR1 MDHEN, CDR2 SYDVKM. V lost 6 bases to trimming and J lost 9 bases, with 24 bases between them. The CDR3: CASSLDGDSREVEQFF. The CDR3 nucleotides read TGTGCCAGCAGCCTAGACGGGGACTCTAGGGAAGTTGAGCAGTTCTTC.